This is a list of T cell receptor beta chains from one sample in a study of cytomegalovirus exposure and HLA in healthy donors. Assay used: immunoSEQ multiplex PCR; TCRdb lists only in-frame clones, some missing. Of approximately 110,000 clones in the sample, about four fifths were seen once. The specimen was PBMCs. Receptors originate from a woman younger than 45 in good health and CMV-seronegative. Each CDR3 is given with its conserved first and last residue. Fields, in order: V gene, J gene, CDR3 protein.

V: TRBV27; J: TRBJ2-5; CDR3: CASSSGLQETQYF
V: TRBV7-9; J: TRBJ2-7; CDR3: CASSFGQGSQYF
V: TRBV28; J: TRBJ2-5; CDR3: CASSSPRGGLGETQYF
V: TRBV6-5; J: TRBJ2-1; CDR3: CASSYSPAGAYNEQFF
V: TRBV7-8; J: TRBJ2-3; CDR3: CASSLRTDTTDTQYF
V: TRBV10-3; J: TRBJ2-7; CDR3: CAISETYEQYF
V: TRBV5-1; J: TRBJ2-3; CDR3: CASSPGTHIFTDTQYF
V: TRBV28; J: TRBJ2-2; CDR3: CASNPAGDFFAGELFF
V: TRBV5-1; J: TRBJ2-5; CDR3: CASSLVLAGNKETQYF
V: TRBV6-1; J: TRBJ2-7; CDR3: CASLNYEQYF
V: TRBV2; J: TRBJ1-1; CDR3: CASSVQGAHEAFF
V: TRBV25-1; J: TRBJ1-1; CDR3: CASSEMGSEAFF
V: TRBV6-1; J: TRBJ1-1; CDR3: CASSGLGWTEAFF
V: TRBV6-5; J: TRBJ1-4; CDR3: CASRTVQGAGEKLFF
V: TRBV28; J: TRBJ1-6; CDR3: CASSMSSYNSPLHF
V: TRBV6-1; J: TRBJ1-5; CDR3: CASSETGPSNQPQHF
V: TRBV5-4; J: TRBJ1-1; CDR3: CTSSYPGWGELGAFF
V: TRBV4-1; J: NA; CDR3: CASSLLYPGQPYEQYF
V: TRBV15; J: TRBJ1-3; CDR3: CATSSTLDSFSGNTIYF
V: TRBV25-1; J: TRBJ2-1; CDR3: CASSESRIPSNEQFF
V: TRBV28; J: TRBJ2-7; CDR3: CASSLRRTGLYEQYF
V: TRBV7-2; J: TRBJ2-7; CDR3: CASSLTYEQYF
V: TRBV4-1; J: TRBJ2-3; CDR3: CASSQESPQRQYTDTQYF
V: TRBV7-9; J: TRBJ2-7; CDR3: CASSLVGVLYF
V: TRBV5-6; J: TRBJ2-3; CDR3: CASSLAGDTQYF
V: TRBV19; J: TRBJ2-5; CDR3: CASSTGRQGQETQYF
V: TRBV19; J: TRBJ2-7; CDR3: CASSLGTGVSYEQYF
V: TRBV28; J: TRBJ1-1; CDR3: CASSFFSVSSTEAFF
V: TRBV21-1; J: TRBJ2-5; CDR3: CASVYTQYF
V: TRBV6-1; J: TRBJ1-2; CDR3: CASSEAARSIYGYTF
V: TRBV15; J: TRBJ1-5; CDR3: CATSREVLGSNQPQHF
V: TRBV7-6; J: TRBJ1-5; CDR3: CASSLGQPNQPQHF
V: TRBV7-9; J: TRBJ1-2; CDR3: CASRTQEIGGSGGYTF
V: TRBV30; J: TRBJ1-2; CDR3: CAWTTGGPNYGYTF
V: TRBV6-1; J: TRBJ2-5; CDR3: CASRSSGVETQYF
V: TRBV23-1; J: TRBJ2-4; CDR3: CASSRPTGRDIQYF
V: TRBV9; J: TRBJ2-6; CDR3: CASSVAEVSPAGANVLTF